A single sample gave rise to the 15 T cell receptor beta chains below, sequenced in a study of T and B cells in COVID-19 patients. Each TRB amplification used about 230-550 ng of genomic DNA from blood. Multiplex PCR with BIOMED2 TRB-A/B primer pools amplified TRB rearrangements. TCRdb reprocessed the multiplex PCR reads with MiXCR, giving one entry per CDR3 protein. The data hold some 8,100 distinct CDR3 sequences, with 30% to 45% observed a single time. The sequencing sample was made of blood. The receptors derive from a human donor with active COVID-19.

This chain connects TRBV6-5 to TRBJ2-1, with 9 bases aligning to TRBD2. J lost 4 bases, V lost 5 bases, and 6 bases had no gene match. Per the germline V gene, CDR1 is MNHEY and CDR2 is SVGAGI. The CDR3 is 15 amino acids. The CDR3 loop reads CASSNLAGPYNEQFF. For the CDR3, the DNA is TGTGCCAGCAGTAACCTAGCGGGGCCTTACAATGAGCAGTTCTTC.

The chain joins TRBV7-2 to TRBJ2-1; tentatively, D is TRBD2 (5 bases). The germline V gene has CDR1 SGHTA and CDR2 FQGNSA. CDR3 length equals 13 residues. The V end lost 5 bases, the J end lost 10 bases, and 15 bases lay between the germline ends. The CDR3 loop is CASSDRTPPEQFF. CDR3 bases: TGTGCCAGCAGCGACCGGACTCCCCCAGAGCAGTTCTTC.

V and J are TRBV27 and TRBJ1-2; D unresolved. Germline assignment: CDR1 MNHEY and CDR2 SMNVEV (reference sequence). Trimming pared 5 bases from V and 7 bases from J, leaving 20 bases between. This CDR3 region has 15 residues. The CDR3 is CASSPDLAPSGGYTF. The CDR3 DNA follows: TGTGCCAGCAGTCCCGACTTGGCCCCTTCGGGTGGCTACACCTTC.

This clonotype was counted only a few times. This chain connects TRBV5-6 to TRBJ2-7; perhaps TRBD1 as D (6 bases). This CDR3 has 13 amino acids. Trimming removed 5 bases from V and 7 bases from J, with 16 bases in between. Germline CDR1 and CDR2: SGHDT and YYEEEE. The CDR3 region has the DNA TGTGCCAGCAGTTCTGACAGGATCGAGGAGCAGTACTTC. Protein sequence: CASSSDRIEEQYF.

This clonotype has only a few counts. This chain connects TRBV18 to TRBJ2-2; no clear D gene. The V and J ends lost 6 bases and 6 bases respectively, with 11 bases between them. This CDR3 region has 13 residues. Germline CDR1 KGHSH, CDR2 LQKENI. The CDR3 nucleotides read TGTGCCAGCTCCCGGAAAGACCCCGGGGAGCTGTTTTTT. It specifies CASSRKDPGELFF.

The chain has TRBV27 and TRBJ1-2; D is unclear. The CDR3 has 9 residues. Germline CDR1 and CDR2: MNHEY and SMNVEV (reference sequence). Trimming cost V 2 bases and J 12 bases, with 4 bases left between them. In DNA form, the CDR3 reads TGTGCCAGCAGTTTAGAGGACACCTTC. As protein: CASSLEDTF.

The chain links TRBV11-3 to TRBJ1-1; the match to TRBD1 covers 7 bases. Germline assignment: CDR1 SGHNT and CDR2 YENEEA. The CDR3 spans 12 residues. V gave up 7 bases and J gave up 10 bases; unmatched junction bases: 9. The CDR3 sequence is CASTTRGVGAFF. The CDR3 DNA follows: TGTGCCAGCACCACCAGGGGGGTCGGAGCTTTCTTT. Full variable domain (rest looked up from reference TRBV11-3 and TRBJ1-1): EAGVVQSPRYKIIEKKQPVAFWCNPISGHNTLYWYLQNLGQGPELLIRYENEEAVDDSQLPKDRFSAERLKGVDSTLKIQPAELGDSAVYLCASTTRGVGAFFGQGTRLTVV.

The chain carries TRBV20-1 and TRBJ2-2, with D hard to call. Germline lookup yields CDR1 DFQATT and CDR2 SNEGSKA (reference sequence). The CDR3 is 14 amino acids. V gave up 4 bases and J gave up 2 bases, with 11 bases separating them. CDR3 nucleotides: TGCAGTGCTAAATCACTCGGAAACACCGGGGAGCTGTTTTTT. This gives the protein CSAKSLGNTGELFF.

A few counts support this clonotype. The chain employs TRBV15 and TRBJ2-5; the match to TRBD2 covers 15 bases. Losses at the gene ends were 6 bases for V and 5 bases for J; bases not matched to a gene: 7. There are 16 residues in the CDR3. CDR1 and CDR2 from the germline V gene are LNHNV and YYDKDF (reference sequence). The CDR3 sequence is CATRRTSGGAPETQYF. CDR3 DNA sequence: TGTGCCACCAGGAGGACTAGCGGGGGGGCACCCGAGACCCAGTACTTC.

In this sample, this clonotype turned up a few times. The genes are TRBV12-3 or TRBV12-4 and TRBJ2-1; TRBD2 aligns across 7 bases. There are 15 residues in the CDR3. V lost 7 bases and J lost 9; bases outside the gene matches: 15. CDR3 DNA: TGTGCCAGCACTCCCCCGGGACTAATTACCACTGAGCAGTTCTTC. This sequence encodes CASTPPGLITTEQFF.

The V gene is TRBV27, the J gene TRBJ2-7; 9 bases align to TRBD1. The germline gives CDR1 MNHEY, CDR2 SMNVEV (reference sequence). The CDR3 extends over 14 amino acids. V lost 2 bases and J lost 3; bases outside the gene matches: 2. CDR3 in amino acids: CASSLGTGIYEQYF. As DNA, the CDR3 is TGTGCCAGCAGTTTAGGGACAGGGATCTACGAGCAGTACTTC.

V is TRBV7-9 and J is TRBJ2-3; 7 bases are a match to TRBD1. CDR1 SEHNR and CDR2 FQNEAQ come from the germline V gene (reference sequence). J lost 0 bases, V lost 10 bases, and 13 bases had no gene match. The CDR3 length is 16 residues. The CDR3 loop is CATRSVGGLSTDTQYF. Written as DNA, the CDR3 is TGTGCCACCCGTTCCGTAGGGGGCCTGAGCACAGATACGCAGTATTTT.

V gene TRBV29-1 combines with J gene TRBJ1-1, with 7 bases that match TRBD1. The CDR3 runs 11 residues. Trimming cost V 7 bases and J 8 bases; bases outside gene matches: 7. Germline V lookup: CDR1 SQVTM, CDR2 ANQGSEA. CDR3 loop: CSARTGLEAFF. CDR3 DNA: TGCAGCGCTAGGACAGGCCTGGAAGCTTTCTTT.

A few counts support this clonotype. The V call is TRBV6-5, the J call TRBJ1-2; no firm D call. Germline V gene lookup returns CDR1 MNHEY and CDR2 SVGAGI. The CDR3 length is 13 residues. V lost 0 bases to trimming and J lost 8 bases, with 10 bases between them. CDR3 DNA sequence: TGTGCCAGCAGTTACTCCAGCAACCGGGGCTACACCTTC. As protein: CASSYSSNRGYTF.

This clonotype has a single count. This sequence joins TRBV5-1 and TRBJ2-1; 13 bases line up with TRBD2. Trimming at V came to 7 bases and at J to 4 bases, leaving 8 bases not matched to a gene. Germline V lookup: CDR1 SGHRS, CDR2 YFSETQ. The CDR3 sequence is 16 residues long. The CDR3, as DNA: TGCGCCAGCCGAGGACTAGCGGGAGTTTCATACAATGAGCAGTTCTTC. It encodes CASRGLAGVSYNEQFF.